This TCR beta chain emerged from a study of identical twins. CDR3 length equals 15 residues. CDR1 and CDR2 (germline): MNHEY, SMNVEV (reference sequence). V was trimmed by 4 bases and J by 4 bases, leaving 16 bases between them. Unique molecular identifiers were present on the cDNA, and a universal primer site came from template switching. TCRdb independently ran MiXCR on the 5' RACE reads; one entry per CDR3 protein. The sample lists approximately 210,000 distinct CDR3 sequences, around a sixth occurring once. This clonotype was counted a few times. The sample was also reused in another study, on T cells expressing NK-cell markers. Turning to that study: Six or seven donors had dominant NKG2C+ clonotypes that comprised roughly 1.0-7.5% of their CD8+ T cells.

The source material was CD8+ T cells sorted from blood. The chain has TRBV27 and TRBJ1-1; D uncertain. This clonotype was sampled from a woman between 18 and 29 years old in good health. The CDR3 is CASSSFRIGVTEAFF. The DNA of the CDR3 is TGTGCCAGCAGTTCATTTCGGATCGGCGTCACTGAAGCTTTCTTT.